Listed here are 14 T cell receptor beta chains from one sample, sequenced in a study of cytomegalovirus exposure and HLA in healthy donors. 13 Jbeta primers and 60 Vbeta primers were used for the PCR. Profiled with immunoSEQ multiplex PCR; TCRdb holds only in-frame clones, not every one. The sample carries 130,000 or so clones, just over 65% recorded once. Material for sequencing was PBMCs. These receptors were collected from a man between 18 and 29 years old in good health and CMV-seronegative.

CDR3 DNA sequence: TGTGCCAGCAGTATTCAGGAGACCCAGTACTTC. This translates into CASSIQETQYF. The chain has TRBV6-6 and TRBJ2-5; no firm D call. V lost 5 bases and J lost 5, with 6 bases in between. The CDR3 loop spans 11 amino acids. Per germline, CDR1 MNHNY and CDR2 SVGAGI (reference sequence).

The chain combines TRBV19 with TRBJ1-5, with 7 bases that match TRBD1. There are 12 residues in the CDR3. V dropped 7 bases and J dropped 4; count of bases not matched to a gene: 1. Germline lookup yields CDR1 LNHDA and CDR2 SQIVND (reference sequence). CDR3 DNA: TGTGCCAGTAAGACAGGGAATCAGCCCCAGCATTTT. It translates to CASKTGNQPQHF.

Remarks on this clone: The junction shows a germline mismatch at one end, possibly a read error. The V call is TRBV6-5, the J call TRBJ1-2, with D uncertain. CDR1 is MNHEY and CDR2 is SVGAGI in the germline V gene. This CDR3 comprises 12 residues. CDR3: CASSRAGYGYPF. CDR3 nucleotide sequence: TGTGCCAGCAGCCGGGCGGGATATGGCTACCCCTTC.

This clone has more than one count but fewer than ten. The chain combines TRBV27 with TRBJ2-7, with TRBD1 identical over 7 bases. The V and J ends lost 5 bases and 5 bases, in that order; junction bases with no gene match: 9. The germline V gene encodes CDR1 MNHEY and CDR2 SMNVEV (reference sequence). The CDR3 totals 14 residues. For the CDR3, the DNA is TGTGCCAGCAGTCCCCGACAGGGTCGTGACGAGCAGTACTTC. Its protein is CASSPRQGRDEQYF.

The chain has TRBV12-2 and TRBJ2-7; TRBD2, the table's D call, lacks a check against the DNA. TRBV12-2 counts as a pseudogene. The CDR3 is 16 amino acids. Here the CDR3 reads CASRLRWGTSSYEQYF. As DNA, the CDR3 is TGTGCAAGTCGCTTAAGGTGGGGGACTAGCTCCTACGAGCAGTACTTC.

The genes are TRBV28 and TRBJ1-2, with D possibly matching TRBD1 (5 bases). CDR3 size: 14 residues. Germline CDR1 reads MDHEN; CDR2 reads SYDVKM. With 5 bases removed from V and 8 bases from J, the gap between germline ends came to 18 bases. The CDR3 DNA follows: TGTGCCAGCAGTCACAGGTCAATGTTAACGGGCTACACCTTC. Its translation: CASSHRSMLTGYTF.

The chain combines TRBV19 with TRBJ2-1; TRBD2 agrees at 15 bases. This CDR3 is 19 amino acids long. J lost 1 base, V lost 6 bases, and 10 bases had no gene match. Germline V gives CDR1 LNHDA, CDR2 SQIVND (reference sequence). Here the CDR3 DNA reads TGTGCCAGTAGACCCTCCGGGACTAGCGGGAGGTTGTCCTACAATGAGCAGTTCTTC. This gives the protein CASRPSGTSGRLSYNEQFF.

About this clone itself: The sample has other DNA sequences that encode this CDR3 too. The chain has TRBV9 and TRBJ2-3; TRBD2 might be the D (5 bases). With 0 bases removed from V and 2 bases from J, the gap between germline ends came to 13 bases. The length of the CDR3 is 16 residues. CDR1 SGDLS and CDR2 YYNGEE come from the germline V gene. The CDR3 DNA sequence: TGTGCCAGCAGCGTAGGTAGCGCAATACTCACAGATACGCAGTATTTT. It yields the protein CASSVGSAILTDTQYF. The full variable domain, rest sourced from reference TRBV9 and TRBJ2-3, is DSGVTQTPKHLITATGQRVTLRCSPRSGDLSVYWYQQSLDQGLQFLIQYYNGEERAKGNILERFSAQQFPDLHSELNLSSLELGDSALYFCASSVGSAILTDTQYFGPGTRLTVL.

The rearrangement uses TRBV23-1 and TRBJ2-7; 10 bases are shared with TRBD1. TRBV23-1 is an ORF, with its function uncertain. Trimming removed 9 bases from V and 5 bases from J; junction bases left unmatched: 13. There are 15 residues in the CDR3. CDR3 residues: CARRPGQGGFDEQYF. In DNA form, the CDR3 reads TGCGCCAGACGTCCCGGACAGGGGGGATTTGACGAGCAGTACTTC.

The sample holds a few counts of this clone. This CDR3 is also generated by other DNA sequences in the sample. The gene calls are TRBV28 and TRBJ1-5, with 11 bases matching TRBD1. This CDR3 comprises 17 residues. The germline gives CDR1 MDHEN, CDR2 SYDVKM. V lost 6 bases and J lost 0; bases outside the gene matches: 7. In nucleotides, the CDR3 is TGTGCCAGCAGAAACCGGGACAGGGGGTATAGCAATCAGCCCCAGCATTTT. It encodes CASRNRDRGYSNQPQHF.

With respect to this clone: At one of its ends the junction is not consistent with the germline gene, which may arise from a read error. The rearrangement links TRBV6-1 to TRBJ1-2, with D uncertain. Germline assignment: CDR1 MNHNS and CDR2 SASEGT. This CDR3 contains 11 residues. Here the CDR3 reads CASSELGGYPF. CDR3 nucleotides: TGTGCCAGCAGTGAACTCGGAGGCTACCCCTTC.

The J gene is TRBJ2-7, the V gene TRBV7-9, with D perhaps TRBD1 (6 bases). Trimming removed 0 bases at V and 6 bases at J, with 18 bases between. The CDR3 has 16 residues. Germline V gene lookup returns CDR1 SEHNR and CDR2 FQNEAQ (reference sequence). The CDR3 DNA follows: TGTGCCAGCAGCTTAGCCGGTACGGGCAAGACAGGCGAGCAGTACTTC. Encoded protein: CASSLAGTGKTGEQYF.

The V gene is TRBV28, the J gene TRBJ2-3; D might be TRBD2 (6 bases). V lost 8 bases and J lost 5, with 20 bases in between. The CDR3 consists of 15 residues. The germline V gene has CDR1 MDHEN and CDR2 SYDVKM. CDR3 nucleotides: TGTGCCAGCGGAAAACGGACGGGGGTAGTAGATACGCAGTATTTT. The encoded protein is CASGKRTGVVDTQYF.

V gene TRBV25-1 combines with J gene TRBJ2-5; TRBD2 matches 13 bases. The CDR3 spans 17 residues. CDR1 MGHDK and CDR2 SYGVNS come from the germline V gene. The trim removed 4 bases at V and 5 bases at J, leaving 10 bases unmatched. CDR3 amino acids: CASSVGLAGEFWETQYF. The CDR3 DNA follows: TGTGCCAGCAGTGTTGGACTAGCGGGAGAGTTCTGGGAGACCCAGTACTTC.